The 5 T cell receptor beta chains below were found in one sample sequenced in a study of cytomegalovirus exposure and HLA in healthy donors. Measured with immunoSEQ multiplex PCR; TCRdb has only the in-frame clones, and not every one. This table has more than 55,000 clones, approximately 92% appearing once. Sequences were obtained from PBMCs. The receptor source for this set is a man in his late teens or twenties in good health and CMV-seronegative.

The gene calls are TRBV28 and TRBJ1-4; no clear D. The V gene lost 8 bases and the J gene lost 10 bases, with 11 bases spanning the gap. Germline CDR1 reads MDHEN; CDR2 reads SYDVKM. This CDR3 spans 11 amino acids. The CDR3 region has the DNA TGTGCCAGCCCAAACTGCCGAAAACTGTTTTTT. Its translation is CASPNCRKLFF.

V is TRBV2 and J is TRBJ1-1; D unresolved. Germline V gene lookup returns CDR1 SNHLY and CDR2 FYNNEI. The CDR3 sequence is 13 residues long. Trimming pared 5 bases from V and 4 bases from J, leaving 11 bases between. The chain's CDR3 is CASSRDGGTEAFF. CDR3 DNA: TGTGCCAGCAGTCGCGACGGAGGCACTGAAGCTTTCTTT.

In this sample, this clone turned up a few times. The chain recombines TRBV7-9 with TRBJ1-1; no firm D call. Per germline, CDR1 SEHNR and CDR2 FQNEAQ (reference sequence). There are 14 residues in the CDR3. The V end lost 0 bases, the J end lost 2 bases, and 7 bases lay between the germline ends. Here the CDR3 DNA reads TGTGCCAGCAGCTTAGCGGCCCCCAACACTGAAGCTTTCTTT. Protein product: CASSLAAPNTEAFF.

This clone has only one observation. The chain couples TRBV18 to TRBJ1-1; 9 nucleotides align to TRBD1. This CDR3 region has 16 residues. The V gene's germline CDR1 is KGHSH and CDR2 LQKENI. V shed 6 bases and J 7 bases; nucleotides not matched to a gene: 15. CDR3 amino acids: CASSPMNRGQRVEAFF. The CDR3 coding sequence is TGTGCCAGCTCGCCCATGAACAGGGGGCAGAGAGTTGAAGCTTTCTTT.

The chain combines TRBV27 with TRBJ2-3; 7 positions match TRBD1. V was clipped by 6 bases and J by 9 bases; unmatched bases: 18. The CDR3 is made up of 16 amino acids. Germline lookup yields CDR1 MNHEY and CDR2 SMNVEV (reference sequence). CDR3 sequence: CASRGPGQTSVGTQYF. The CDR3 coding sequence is TGTGCCAGCAGGGGGCCGGGACAGACCTCCGTAGGCACGCAGTATTTT.